The source of this TCR beta chain is a study of blood T cell repertoires in COVID-19. The repertoire was sequenced with immunoSEQ multiplex PCR; TCRdb's copy has only in-frame clones and lacks some. Found here are about 180,000 clones, 85% to 90% of them singletons; the top ten hold 6.2%. Sequenced: PBMCs or T cells enriched from blood (not recorded which). The sequence was obtained from a man aged 40-55 years who had recovered from COVID-19.

CDR3 DNA sequence: TGCGCCAGCAGCTTGGTATCGTCCTCCAGGCAAATCTACGAGCAGTACTTC. Amino acids: CASSLVSSSRQIYEQYF. This chain connects TRBV5-1 to TRBJ2-7; D is ambiguous. Germline V gene sequence: CDR1 SGHRS, CDR2 YFSETQ. V shed 0 bases and J shed 3 bases, with 19 bases lying between them. The CDR3 runs 17 residues.